This TCR beta chain was recorded in a study of T cell responses to AZD1222 COVID-19 vaccine. This CDR3 contains 15 residues. Germline CDR1 SGDLS, CDR2 YYNGEE. Trimming took 4 bases from V and 1 from J, leaving 14 bases between them. Repertoires were generated with immunoSEQ multiplex PCR, while TCRdb's copy carries only in-frame clones and drops some. The data show 50,000 to 65,000 clones, about 91% seen once. The chain couples TRBV9 to TRBJ1-1, with D perhaps TRBD1 (5 bases). The sequence was collected from an adult who received the AZD1222 COVID-19 vaccine. Sequenced here: peripheral blood, sampled 28 days after the second AZD1222 dose. CDR3 DNA sequence: TGTGCCAGCAGCCTAATGGGGACGGGGAACACTGAAGCTTTCTTT. Its protein is CASSLMGTGNTEAFF.